Listed below are T cell receptor beta chains from one sample, sequenced in a study of human T cells and chemical hapten exposure. TCRdb passed the RACE reads through MiXCR, listing each CDR3 protein once. The sample consists of around 300,000 distinct CDR3 sequences, 5.5% of them appearing once. Sequencing used whole blood, obtained in connection with sensitization to the hapten diphenylcyclopropenone (DPC). These receptors were obtained from a woman younger than 30 with alopecia areata. Some clones in this sample may be carry-over from other donors' samples. Both conserved end residues are part of each CDR3. Each record gives: V gene, clone size, D gene, J gene, CDR3 protein, CDR3 DNA. A D gene is named only where the DNA matches it firmly. Size is omitted from some rows. Given values are once, few, many or a class for expanded clones.

TRBV6-5,many,NA,TRBJ1-5,CASSYSFSQPQHF,TGTGCCAGCAGTTACTCGTTCAGTCAGCCCCAGCATTTT
TRBV3-1,NA,NA,TRBJ1-2,CASSQDNRLYYGYTF,TGTGCCAGCAGCCAAGACAATAGACTTTACTATGGCTACACCTTC
TRBV6-2/TRBV6-3,many,NA,TRBJ2-1,CASSSPDRRDEQFF,TGTGCCAGCAGTTCCCCCGATCGACGGGATGAGCAGTTCTTC
TRBV20-1,few,NA,TRBJ2-7,CSASNPNGAASYEQYF,TGCAGTGCTAGTAACCCAAATGGCGCAGCATCCTACGAGCAGTACTTC
TRBV4-3,few,NA,TRBJ1-3,CASSQESDSSGNTIYF,TGCGCCAGCAGCCAAGAGTCCGACAGCTCTGGAAACACCATATATTTT
TRBV11-1,NA,TRBD2,TRBJ2-1,CASSLREAGGINEQFF,TGTGCCAGCAGCTTAAGGGAAGCGGGAGGAATCAATGAGCAGTTCTTC
TRBV20-1,NA,TRBD2,TRBJ2-1,CSADPGLAGGRYNEQFF,TGCAGTGCTGATCCGGGACTAGCGGGGGGGCGTTACAATGAGCAGTTCTTC
TRBV6-2/TRBV6-3,few,NA,TRBJ1-6,CASRIGQNSPLHF,TGTGCCAGCAGAATCGGACAAAATTCACCCCTCCACTTT
TRBV6-4,few,NA,TRBJ1-2,CASSDSLGYGYTF,TGTGCCAGCAGTGACTCGTTAGGCTATGGCTACACCTTC
TRBV9,few,NA,TRBJ1-3,CASSVDSFKSSGNTIYF,TGTGCCAGCAGCGTAGATTCTTTCAAGAGCTCTGGAAACACCATATATTTT
TRBV10-3,NA,NA,TRBJ2-7,CATKQSGAYEQYF,TGTGCCACAAAGCAATCAGGGGCCTACGAGCAGTACTTC
TRBV6-1,few,NA,TRBJ1-1,CASSGPRSRRSEAFF,TGTGCCAGCAGTGGGCCTAGGTCCCGTCGTTCTGAAGCTTTCTTT
TRBV11-2,many,TRBD1,TRBJ2-1,CASSWLPQGAREQFF,TGTGCCAGCAGCTGGTTGCCTCAGGGGGCGCGAGAGCAGTTCTTC
TRBV29-1,many,NA,TRBJ2-4,CSGEGGAKNIQYF,TGCAGCGGGGAGGGGGGAGCCAAAAACATTCAGTACTTC
TRBV7-8,many,NA,TRBJ1-6,CASSLRDNNSPLHF,TGTGCCAGCAGCTTACGGGACAATAATTCACCCCTCCACTTT
TRBV7-9,many,NA,TRBJ1-1,CASSLRENTEAFF,TGTGCCAGCAGTTTAAGGGAAAACACTGAAGCTTTCTTT
TRBV12-3/TRBV12-4,NA,TRBD1,TRBJ1-1,CASSRQGAEAFF,TGTGCCAGCAGTCGGCAGGGGGCCGAAGCTTTCTTT
TRBV4-1,few,NA,TRBJ1-2,CASSQEVWIGAGNYGYTF,TGCGCCAGCAGCCAAGAAGTGTGGATTGGGGCAGGAAACTATGGCTACACCTTC
TRBV7-2,many,NA,TRBJ2-6,CASSLGRLSGANVLTF,TGTGCCAGCAGCTTAGGACGGCTCTCTGGGGCCAACGTCCTGACTTTC
TRBV27,few,NA,TRBJ1-6,CASSLRSRPGENSPLHF,TGTGCCAGCAGTCTAAGATCACGACCCGGGGAAAATTCACCCCTCCACTTT
TRBV6-2/TRBV6-3,NA,TRBD1,TRBJ1-1,CASSPQGAQTEAFF,TGTGCCAGCAGCCCTCAGGGGGCGCAGACTGAAGCTTTCTTT
TRBV20-1,NA,TRBD2,TRBJ2-5,CSGNEAGAGETQYF,TGCAGTGGAAACGAAGCGGGGGCGGGGGAGACCCAGTACTTC
TRBV7-3,NA,NA,TRBJ1-2,CASSSDLNGYGYTF,TGTGCCAGCAGCTCCGATCTCAACGGCTATGGCTACACCTTC
TRBV5-1,NA,NA,TRBJ2-1,CASGRGPPNNEQFF,TGCGCCAGCGGGCGGGGCCCCCCGAACAATGAGCAGTTCTTC
TRBV6-2/TRBV6-3,NA,NA,TRBJ2-5,CATGARQETQYF,TGTGCCACCGGGGCGAGGCAAGAGACCCAGTACTTC
TRBV5-5,few,NA,TRBJ2-7,CASSLGGPDEQYF,TGTGCCAGCAGCTTGGGGGGGCCAGACGAGCAGTACTTC
TRBV7-2,NA,TRBD1,TRBJ2-3,CASRSGQASTDTQYF,TGTGCCAGCAGGTCTGGACAGGCTAGCACAGATACGCAGTATTTT
TRBV7-2,many,NA,TRBJ1-5,CASSSDRNQPQHF,TGTGCCAGCAGCTCCGATCGCAATCAGCCCCAGCATTTT
TRBV18,NA,NA,TRBJ1-4,CASSPTVNEKLFF,TGTGCCAGCTCACCTACAGTTAATGAAAAACTGTTTTTT
TRBV7-6,few,NA,TRBJ2-3,CASSLSSGSADTQYF,TGTGCCAGCAGCTTATCAAGCGGCTCAGCAGATACGCAGTATTTT
TRBV27,few,TRBD1,TRBJ2-2,CASSLNVRTGRAGELFF,TGTGCCAGCAGTTTAAATGTTAGGACAGGGAGAGCCGGGGAGCTGTTTTTT
TRBV29-1,NA,NA,TRBJ2-2,CSVEYRGAGTGELLF,TGCAGCGTTGAATATCGGGGGGCTGGCACCGGGGAGCTGCTTTTT
TRBV6-6,many,TRBD1,TRBJ1-5,CASRSPRDRSNQPQHF,TGTGCCAGCAGATCCCCCAGGGACAGAAGCAATCAGCCCCAGCATTTT
TRBV30,NA,TRBD1,TRBJ1-1,CAFTGGGREAFF,TGTGCCTTTACAGGGGGGGGACGGGAAGCTTTCTTT
TRBV4-2,NA,NA,TRBJ1-5,CASSHQEGGQPQHF,TGTGCCAGCAGCCACCAGGAGGGGGGTCAGCCCCAGCATTTT
TRBV19,few,NA,TRBJ1-2,CASSTRTVNYGYTF,TGTGCCAGTAGTACCCGGACTGTTAACTATGGCTACACCTTC
TRBV7-9,NA,TRBD1,TRBJ1-1,CASSQGTGEDTEAFF,TGTGCCAGCAGCCAGGGGACAGGGGAGGACACTGAAGCTTTCTTT
TRBV5-4,few,TRBD2,TRBJ2-7,CASSPQTSGAYEQYF,TGTGCCAGCAGCCCCCAGACTAGCGGGGCCTACGAGCAGTACTTC
TRBV7-2,few,NA,TRBJ1-1,CASSYRSGGTEAFF,TGTGCCAGCAGCTACCGCTCGGGCGGCACTGAAGCTTTCTTT
TRBV12-3/TRBV12-4,few,TRBD1,TRBJ1-6,CASSLVQGARGSYNSPLHF,TGTGCCAGCAGTTTAGTACAGGGGGCGCGGGGCTCCTATAATTCACCCCTCCACTTT
TRBV6-5,many,NA,TRBJ1-2,CASSPNSYGYTF,TGTGCCAGCAGTCCTAACAGTTATGGCTACACCTTC
TRBV25-1,NA,TRBD2,TRBJ2-3,CASSKSSGGAHTQYF,TGTGCCAGCAGTAAATCTAGCGGGGGGGCACATACGCAGTATTTT
TRBV9,few,NA,TRBJ2-5,CASSPRGHFSQETQYF,TGTGCCAGCAGCCCCCGGGGACATTTCTCCCAAGAGACCCAGTACTTC
TRBV7-2,NA,NA,TRBJ1-6,CASSLEGRDWNSPLHF,TGTGCCAGCAGCTTAGAGGGTAGGGATTGGAATTCACCCCTCCACTTT
TRBV7-2,many,NA,TRBJ2-3,CASSLDRLDTQYF,TGTGCCAGCAGCTTGGATCGACTAGATACGCAGTATTTT
TRBV12-3/TRBV12-4,many,NA,TRBJ1-5,CASTPEGRLWAQHF,TGTGCCAGCACCCCGGAGGGCCGTCTTTGGGCCCAGCATTTT
TRBV12-5,few,NA,TRBJ2-1,CASGARAYNEQFF,TGTGCTAGTGGGGCCAGGGCTTACAATGAGCAGTTCTTC
TRBV11-3,many,NA,TRBJ2-7,CASSPGPKGWQYF,TGTGCCAGCAGCCCGGGCCCCAAAGGGTGGCAGTACTTC
TRBV4-1,few,TRBD2,TRBJ2-1,CASSQGTSGPSYNEQFF,TGCGCCAGCAGCCAGGGGACTAGCGGTCCCTCCTACAATGAGCAGTTCTTC
TRBV6-1,few,NA,TRBJ2-1,CASSEDIFADNNEQFF,TGTGCCAGCAGTGAAGATATTTTCGCAGATAACAATGAGCAGTTCTTC